The 7 T cell receptor beta chains given below trace back to one sample, sequenced in a study of OX40 agonist ivuxolimab in advanced cancers. Generated by immunoSEQ multiplex PCR, the TCRdb table keeps only in-frame clones and is missing some. The sample contains about 84,000 clones, 75% to 90% of which appear only once. This material consisted of CD4+ or CD8+ T cells sorted from blood, taken in a trial of the OX40 agonist ivuxolimab. The receptors here all came from an adult with an advanced solid tumor such as melanoma, head and neck, liver or kidney cancer.

The CDR3: CASSAGQLNTEAFF. DNA of the CDR3: TGTGCCAGCAGCGCGGGACAGCTGAACACTGAAGCTTTCTTT. The chain joins TRBV7-2 to TRBJ1-1, with TRBD1 identical over 7 bases. Germline CDR1 and CDR2: SGHTA and FQGNSA. V was pared by 5 bases and J by 0 bases, with 3 bases of the junction left unmatched. The CDR3 contains 14 residues. Combining the CDR3 with reference TRBV7-2 and TRBJ1-1 gives the whole variable domain GAGVSQSPSNKVTEKGKDVELRCDPISGHTALYWYRQSLGQGLEFLIYFQGNSAPDKSGLPSDRFSAERTGGSVSTLTIQRTQQEDSAVYLCASSAGQLNTEAFFGQGTRLTVV.

The chain employs TRBV9 and TRBJ2-1; TRBD1 agrees at 10 bases. This CDR3 contains 15 residues. The germline gives CDR1 SGDLS, CDR2 YYNGEE. Trimming took 0 bases from V and 7 from J; bases not matched to a gene: 4. The CDR3 sequence is CASSVEGQGWNEQFF. The CDR3, as DNA: TGTGCCAGCAGCGTAGAGGGACAGGGGTGGAATGAGCAGTTCTTC. Looking up the rest from reference TRBV9 and TRBJ2-1 gives the full variable domain: DSGVTQTPKHLITATGQRVTLRCSPRSGDLSVYWYQQSLDQGLQFLIQYYNGEERAKGNILERFSAQQFPDLHSELNLSSLELGDSALYFCASSVEGQGWNEQFFGPGTRLTVL.

The CDR3 DNA sequence: TGTGCCAGCACCCCCGTCGACGTTATGAACACTGAAGCTTTCTTT. This codes for CASTPVDVMNTEAFF. The chain has TRBV2 and TRBJ1-1, with unresolved D. CDR1 is SNHLY and CDR2 is FYNNEI in the germline V gene. Deletions cut 7 bases from V and 0 bases from J, with 15 bases between. The CDR3 consists of 15 residues.

Concerning this clone itself: A read error may produce the germline difference seen at one junction end. V and J are TRBV30 and TRBJ2-1; D may be TRBD2 (6 bases). The CDR3 has 14 residues. Germline assignment: CDR1 GTSNPN and CDR2 SVGIG (reference sequence). CDR3 sequence reads: CAWAQGLSHNEQFF. The CDR3 region has the DNA TGTGCCTGGGCCCAGGGACTCTCCCACAATGAGCAGTTCTTC.

A word on this clone: A read error may produce the germline difference seen at one junction end. Other DNA sequences in the same sample also yield this CDR3. This chain connects TRBV9 to TRBJ2-1, with TRBD1 matching over 10 bases. The CDR3 contains 15 residues. CDR1 is SGDLS, CDR2 YYNGEE, per germline. The CDR3 region is CASSLGQGGFNEQFF. The CDR3 DNA sequence: TGCGCCAGCAGCCTTGGACAGGGGGGATTTAATGAGCAGTTCTTC. The variable domain in full, with the rest retrieved from reference TRBV9 and TRBJ2-1, is DSGVTQTPKHLITATGQRVTLRCSPRSGDLSVYWYQQSLDQGLQFLIQYYNGEERAKGNILERFSAQQFPDLHSELNLSSLELGDSALYFCASSLGQGGFNEQFFGPGTRLTVL.

The chain couples TRBV6-1 to TRBJ2-5; D is ambiguous. Germline V gene lookup returns CDR1 MNHNS and CDR2 SASEGT. The length of the CDR3 is 15 residues. V lost 2 bases, J lost 2 bases, and 12 bases lay in between. CDR3 residues: CASSELRSTQETQYF. DNA of the CDR3: TGTGCCAGCAGTGAACTAAGGTCTACGCAAGAGACCCAGTACTTC.

The V and J genes are TRBV7-9 and TRBJ1-2, with D possibly matching TRBD1 (6 bases). The CDR3 consists of 14 residues. V lost 4 bases to trimming and J lost 6 bases, with 15 bases between them. CDR1 and CDR2 (germline): SEHNR, FQNEAQ (reference sequence). The CDR3 region has the DNA TGTGCCAGCAGCTATTCGACAGGCGGGGATGGCTACACCTTC. It is translated as CASSYSTGGDGYTF.